The sample holds a few counts of the clone carrying this T cell receptor (beta chain). Its antigen is still unknown. Germline CDR1 MDHEN, CDR2 SYDVKM. The CDR3 extends over 14 amino acids. Trimming removed 4 bases from V and 7 bases from J, with 15 bases in between. TCRdb itself ran the RACE reads through MiXCR, one entry per CDR3 protein. The data hold 95,000 to 150,000 distinct CDR3 sequences, with over 9% observed a single time. The data stem from a study of human T cells and chemical hapten exposure. Study-wide context: TCR yields per sample varied mostly from small pooled library volume differences.

This sample's time point: patch test 3, about 24 weeks after DPC sensitization. Regarding treatment: therapeutic diphenylcyclopropenone sensitization with weekly scalp DPC. General study findings and limits: With alopecia, donors may have immune responses unlike healthy people's. No alteration of TCRs above 1 in 1000 frequency was seen with DPC sensitization. PT1 expanded TCR numbers tracked positively with patch test score.

The sequence was obtained from a woman in her 50s with alopecia areata. Some clones in this sample may be carry-over from other donors' samples. The starting material was whole blood, obtained in connection with sensitization to the hapten diphenylcyclopropenone (DPC). The chain links TRBV28 to TRBJ2-3; D is perhaps TRBD1 or TRBD2 (5 bases each). The CDR3 DNA follows: TGTGCCAGCAGTTCTCTCCAGGGACCCCATACGCAGTATTTT. It yields the protein CASSSLQGPHTQYF.